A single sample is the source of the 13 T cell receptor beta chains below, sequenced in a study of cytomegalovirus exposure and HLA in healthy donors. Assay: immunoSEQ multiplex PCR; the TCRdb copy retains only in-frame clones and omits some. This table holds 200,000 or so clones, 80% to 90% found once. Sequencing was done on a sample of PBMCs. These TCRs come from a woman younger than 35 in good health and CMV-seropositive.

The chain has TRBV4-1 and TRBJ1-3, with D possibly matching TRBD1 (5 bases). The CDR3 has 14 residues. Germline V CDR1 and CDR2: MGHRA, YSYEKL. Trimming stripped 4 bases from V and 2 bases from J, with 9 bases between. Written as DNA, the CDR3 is TGCGCCAGCAGCCTCGGGACTGCTGGAAACACCATATATTTT. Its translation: CASSLGTAGNTIYF.

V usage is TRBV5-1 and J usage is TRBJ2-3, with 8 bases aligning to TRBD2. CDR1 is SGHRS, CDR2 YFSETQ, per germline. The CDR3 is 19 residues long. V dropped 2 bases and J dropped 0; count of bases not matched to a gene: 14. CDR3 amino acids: CASSFWAAAGGTSTDTQYF. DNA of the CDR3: TGCGCCAGCAGCTTTTGGGCGGCGGCGGGGGGAACTAGCACAGATACGCAGTATTTT. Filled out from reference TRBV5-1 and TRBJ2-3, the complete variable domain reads KAGVTQTPRYLIKTRGQQVTLSCSPISGHRSVSWYQQTPGQGLQFLFEYFSETQRNKGNFPGRFSGRQFSNSRSEMNVSTLELGDSALYLCASSFWAAAGGTSTDTQYFGPGTRLTVL.

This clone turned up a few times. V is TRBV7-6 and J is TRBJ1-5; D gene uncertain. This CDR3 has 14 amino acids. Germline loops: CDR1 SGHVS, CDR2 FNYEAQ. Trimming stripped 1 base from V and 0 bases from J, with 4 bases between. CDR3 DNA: TGTGCCAGCAGCTTAGGTCATAGCAATCAGCCCCAGCATTTT. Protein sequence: CASSLGHSNQPQHF.

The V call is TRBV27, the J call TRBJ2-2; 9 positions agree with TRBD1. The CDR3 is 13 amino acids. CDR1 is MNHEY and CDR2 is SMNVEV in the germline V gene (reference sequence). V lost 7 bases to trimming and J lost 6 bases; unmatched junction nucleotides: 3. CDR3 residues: CASTGQGPGELFF. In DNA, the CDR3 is TGTGCCAGCACCGGACAGGGGCCCGGGGAGCTGTTTTTT.

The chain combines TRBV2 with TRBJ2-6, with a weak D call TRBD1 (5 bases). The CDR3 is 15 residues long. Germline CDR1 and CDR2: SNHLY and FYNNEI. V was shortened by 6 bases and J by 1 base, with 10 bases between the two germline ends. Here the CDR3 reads CASRADSSGANVLTF. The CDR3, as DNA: TGTGCCAGCAGGGCCGACAGTTCTGGGGCCAACGTCCTGACTTTC.

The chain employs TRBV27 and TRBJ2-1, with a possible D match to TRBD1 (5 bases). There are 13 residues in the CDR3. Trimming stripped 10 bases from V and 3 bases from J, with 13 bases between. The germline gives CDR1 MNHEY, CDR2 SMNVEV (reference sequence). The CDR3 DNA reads TGTGCCACGGTAGGGGTTCTCTACAATGAGCAGTTCTTC. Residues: CATVGVLYNEQFF.

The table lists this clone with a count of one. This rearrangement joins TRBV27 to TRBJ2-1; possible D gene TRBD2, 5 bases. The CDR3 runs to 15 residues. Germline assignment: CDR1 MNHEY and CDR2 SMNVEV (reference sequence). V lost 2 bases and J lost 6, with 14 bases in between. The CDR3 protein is CASSLAGPVSNEQFF. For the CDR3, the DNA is TGTGCCAGCAGTTTAGCGGGCCCGGTGAGCAATGAGCAGTTCTTC.

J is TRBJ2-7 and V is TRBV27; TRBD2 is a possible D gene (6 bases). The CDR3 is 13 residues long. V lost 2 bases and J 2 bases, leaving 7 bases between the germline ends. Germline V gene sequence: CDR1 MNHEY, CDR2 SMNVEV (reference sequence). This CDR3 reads CASSLGGTYEQYF. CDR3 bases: TGTGCCAGCAGTTTAGGGGGGACCTACGAGCAGTACTTC.

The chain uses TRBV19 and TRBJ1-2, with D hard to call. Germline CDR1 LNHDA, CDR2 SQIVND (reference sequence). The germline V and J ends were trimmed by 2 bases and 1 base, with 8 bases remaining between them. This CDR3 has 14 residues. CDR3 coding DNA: TGTGCCAGTAGTATAACAAGAAATAACTATGGCTACACCTTC. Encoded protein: CASSITRNNYGYTF.

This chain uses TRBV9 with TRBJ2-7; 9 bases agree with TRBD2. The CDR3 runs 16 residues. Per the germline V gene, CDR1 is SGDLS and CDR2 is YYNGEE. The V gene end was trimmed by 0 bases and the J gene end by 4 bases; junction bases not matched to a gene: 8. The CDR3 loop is CASSVGAGGRGYEQYF. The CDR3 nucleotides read TGTGCCAGCAGCGTAGGGGCGGGAGGGCGCGGATACGAGCAGTACTTC.

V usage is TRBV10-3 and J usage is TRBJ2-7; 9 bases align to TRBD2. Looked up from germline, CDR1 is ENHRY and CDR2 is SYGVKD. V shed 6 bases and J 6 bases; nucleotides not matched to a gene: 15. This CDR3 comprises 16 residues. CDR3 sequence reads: CAISPIAGVLSPEQYF. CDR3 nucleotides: TGTGCCATCAGCCCAATAGCGGGAGTACTGTCGCCCGAGCAGTACTTC.

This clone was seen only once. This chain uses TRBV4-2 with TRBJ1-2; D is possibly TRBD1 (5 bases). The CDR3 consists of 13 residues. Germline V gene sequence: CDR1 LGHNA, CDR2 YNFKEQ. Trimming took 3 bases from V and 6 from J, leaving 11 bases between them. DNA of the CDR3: TGTGCCAGCAGCCACCTTCCCAGGGATGGCTACACCTTC. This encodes CASSHLPRDGYTF.

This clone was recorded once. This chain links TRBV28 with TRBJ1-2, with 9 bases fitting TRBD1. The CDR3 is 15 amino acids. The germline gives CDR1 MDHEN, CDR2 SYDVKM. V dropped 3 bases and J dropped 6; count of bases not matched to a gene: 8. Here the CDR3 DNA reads TGTGCCAGCAGTTTCCAAACAGGGGGCAGGAATGGCTACACCTTC. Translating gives CASSFQTGGRNGYTF.